Below are 8 T cell receptor beta chains sequenced from a single sample in a study of shared clonotypes between healthy human individuals. Assay: immunoSEQ multiplex PCR; the TCRdb copy retains only in-frame clones and omits some. The data contain under 2,500,000 clones, under 97% of them singletons. Material: naive CD4+ T cells sorted from blood. Subset defined: CD45RA+ positively selected. All receptors derive from a man in his late teens or twenties in good health.

The gene calls are TRBV7-9 and TRBJ2-7; possible D gene TRBD1, 6 bases. V was trimmed by 5 bases and J by 0 bases, leaving 11 bases between them. The germline gives CDR1 SEHNR, CDR2 FQNEAQ (reference sequence). The CDR3 runs to 14 residues. The CDR3 nucleotides are TGTGCCAGCAGCAGCCGACAGGACTCCTACGAGCAGTACTTC. Translated, it gives CASSSRQDSYEQYF.

The chain employs TRBV7-2 and TRBJ1-5, with a tentative D call TRBD1 (5 bases). V lost 1 base, J lost 4 bases, and 17 bases lay in between. This CDR3 has 17 residues. The V gene's germline CDR1 is SGHTA and CDR2 FQGNSA. In DNA, the CDR3 is TGTGCCAGCAGCTTAGAAGGATCCAGGGTCGGGAATCAGCCCCAGCATTTT. This gives the protein CASSLEGSRVGNQPQHF. Together with reference TRBV7-2 and TRBJ1-5, the CDR3 gives the full variable domain: GAGVSQSPSNKVTEKGKDVELRCDPISGHTALYWYRQSLGQGLEFLIYFQGNSAPDKSGLPSDRFSAERTGGSVSTLTIQRTQQEDSAVYLCASSLEGSRVGNQPQHFGDGTRLSIL.

J is TRBJ2-7 and V is TRBV7-2, with 8 bases that match TRBD2. The CDR3 has 14 residues. CDR1 and CDR2 from the germline V gene are SGHTA and FQGNSA. V dropped 3 bases and J dropped 2; count of bases not matched to a gene: 3. The CDR3: CASSFTSGPYEQYF. DNA for the CDR3: TGTGCCAGCAGCTTTACTAGCGGTCCCTACGAGCAGTACTTC.

With respect to this clone: Other nucleotide sequences from this sample produce the same CDR3. The chain joins TRBV4-3 to TRBJ2-7; weak D call: TRBD2 (5 bases). V gave up 3 bases and J gave up 1 base, with 13 bases separating them. CDR3 length equals 15 residues. Germline V CDR1 and CDR2: LGHNA, YSLEER. The CDR3 sequence: CASSQYLGGSYEQYF. The CDR3 region has the DNA TGCGCCAGCAGCCAGTACTTGGGCGGGTCCTACGAGCAGTACTTC.

This rearrangement joins TRBV28 to TRBJ1-2; maybe TRBD1 (6 bases). CDR3 length equals 12 residues. Trimming stripped 10 bases from V and 5 bases from J, with 14 bases between. Germline values: CDR1 MDHEN, CDR2 SYDVKM. The CDR3 region has the DNA TGTGCCACCAGGACAGAACAATATGGCTACACCTTC. Translation gives CATRTEQYGYTF.

The V and J genes are TRBV4-1 and TRBJ1-4, with D hard to call. Germline CDR1 reads MGHRA; CDR2 reads YSYEKL. The V end lost 5 bases, the J end lost 6 bases, and 31 bases lay between the germline ends. The CDR3 runs 20 residues. CDR3 sequence reads: CASSSHPRPQNPMGDEKLFF. CDR3 coding DNA: TGCGCCAGCAGCTCCCACCCCCGGCCTCAAAACCCAATGGGAGATGAAAAACTGTTTTTT.

This chain connects TRBV9 to TRBJ1-4, with a possible D match to TRBD1 (5 bases). Trimming took off 0 bases at V and 7 bases at J, with 10 bases between the two ends. There are 14 residues in the CDR3. Germline V gene lookup returns CDR1 SGDLS and CDR2 YYNGEE. The CDR3 protein is CASSVAREGEKLFF. For the CDR3, the DNA is TGTGCCAGCAGCGTAGCCAGGGAAGGTGAAAAACTGTTTTTT.

This chain connects TRBV6-5 to TRBJ1-1; 11 positions agree with TRBD1. CDR3 size: 15 residues. V was pared by 6 bases and J by 4 bases, with 7 bases of the junction left unmatched. Per germline, CDR1 MNHEY and CDR2 SVGAGI. The CDR3 DNA sequence: TGTGCCAGCAGCCGAGCGGGACAGGGGGGCACTGAAGCTTTCTTT. Amino acids: CASSRAGQGGTEAFF.